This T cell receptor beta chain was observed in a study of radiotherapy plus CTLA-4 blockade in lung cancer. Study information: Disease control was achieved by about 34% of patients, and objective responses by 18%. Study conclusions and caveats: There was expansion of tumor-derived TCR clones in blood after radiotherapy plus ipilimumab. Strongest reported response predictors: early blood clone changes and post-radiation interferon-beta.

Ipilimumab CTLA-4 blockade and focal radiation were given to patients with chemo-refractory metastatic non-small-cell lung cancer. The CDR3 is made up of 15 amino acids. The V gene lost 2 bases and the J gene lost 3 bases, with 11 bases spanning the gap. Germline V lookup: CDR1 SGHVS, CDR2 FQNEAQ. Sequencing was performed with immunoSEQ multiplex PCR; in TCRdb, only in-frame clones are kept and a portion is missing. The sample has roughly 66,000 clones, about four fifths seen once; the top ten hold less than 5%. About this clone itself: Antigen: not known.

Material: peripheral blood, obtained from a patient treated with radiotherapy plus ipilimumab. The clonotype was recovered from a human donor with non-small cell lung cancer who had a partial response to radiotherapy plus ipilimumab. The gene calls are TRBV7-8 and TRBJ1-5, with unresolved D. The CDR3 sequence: CASSLSGGLNQPQHF. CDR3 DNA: TGTGCCAGCAGCTTATCGGGAGGTCTCAATCAGCCCCAGCATTTT.